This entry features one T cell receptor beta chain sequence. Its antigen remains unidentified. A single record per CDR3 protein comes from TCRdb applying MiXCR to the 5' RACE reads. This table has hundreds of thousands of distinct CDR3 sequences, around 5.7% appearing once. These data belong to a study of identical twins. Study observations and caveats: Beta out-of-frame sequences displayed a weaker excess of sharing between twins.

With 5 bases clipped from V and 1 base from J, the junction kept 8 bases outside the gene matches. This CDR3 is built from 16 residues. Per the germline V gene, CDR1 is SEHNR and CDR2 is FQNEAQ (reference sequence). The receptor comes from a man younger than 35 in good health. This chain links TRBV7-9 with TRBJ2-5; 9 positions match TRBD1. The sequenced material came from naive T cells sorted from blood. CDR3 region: CASSMLPTGGQETQYF. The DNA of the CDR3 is TGTGCCAGCAGCATGCTGCCGACAGGGGGCCAAGAGACCCAGTACTTC.